Listed here are 16 T cell receptor beta chains from one sample, sequenced in a study of T cells in localized non-small cell lung cancer. The method was immunoSEQ multiplex PCR; TCRdb's version includes in-frame clones alone and lacks a portion of them. The sample has over 70,000 clones, around 90% seen once. Sequenced material: PBMCs, taken before any cancer treatment. The receptor set was obtained from a woman aged 40-69 years with stage II squamous cell lung carcinoma.

This rearrangement joins TRBV5-1 to TRBJ2-2; no clear D. The germline V gene encodes CDR1 SGHRS and CDR2 YFSETQ. Trimming pared 4 bases from V and 2 bases from J, leaving 15 bases between. The CDR3 extends over 16 amino acids. The chain's CDR3 is CASSPPGVANTGELFF. The DNA of the CDR3 is TGCGCCAGCAGCCCCCCCGGAGTAGCTAACACCGGGGAGCTGTTTTTT.

This chain connects TRBV5-6 to TRBJ1-5; maybe TRBD1 (6 bases). Germline V gene data show CDR1 as SGHDT and CDR2 as YYEEEE. There are 15 residues in the CDR3. V was shortened by 4 bases and J by 3 bases, with 14 bases between the two germline ends. The CDR3 sequence is CASSRGSGDNQPQHF. The DNA of the CDR3 is TGTGCCAGCAGCCGAGGATCAGGGGACAATCAGCCCCAGCATTTT.

V gene TRBV19 combines with J gene TRBJ1-1; weak D call: TRBD1 (5 bases). The CDR3 is 13 amino acids. Germline assignment: CDR1 LNHDA and CDR2 SQIVND (reference sequence). Trimming removed 3 bases at V and 6 bases at J, with 11 bases between. CDR3 in amino acids: CASSIIGGSEAFF. For the CDR3, the DNA is TGTGCCAGTAGTATCATTGGGGGTTCTGAAGCTTTCTTT.

The V and J genes are TRBV13 and TRBJ2-5; TRBD2 aligns across 13 bases. The germline CDR1 and CDR2 sequences are PRHDT and FYEKMQ (reference sequence). This CDR3 comprises 15 residues. V lost 5 bases to trimming and J lost 5 bases; unmatched junction nucleotides: 5. CDR3 bases: TGTGCCAGCAGCGCAGGGACTAGCGGGAAGGAGACCCAGTACTTC. Protein product: CASSAGTSGKETQYF. The variable domain in full, with the rest retrieved from reference TRBV13 and TRBJ2-5, is AAGVIQSPRHLIKEKRETATLKCYPIPRHDTVYWYQQGPGQDPQFLISFYEKMQSDKGSIPDRFSAQQFSDYHSELNMSSLELGDSALYFCASSAGTSGKETQYFGPGTRLLVL.

This clone was seen a few times. The chain couples TRBV14 to TRBJ2-2; 7 bases are shared with TRBD2. With 2 bases clipped from V and 4 bases from J, the junction kept 4 bases outside the gene matches. Germline V gives CDR1 SGHDN, CDR2 FVKESK. This CDR3 contains 15 residues. The CDR3 nucleotides read TGTGCCAGCAGCCAACGGAGCGGGGCCACCGGGGAGCTGTTTTTT. It yields the protein CASSQRSGATGELFF.

The gene calls are TRBV30 and TRBJ2-3, with D perhaps matching TRBD2 (5 bases). Trimming shortened V by 1 base and J by 2 bases, and 10 bases separated the two germline ends. The CDR3 is 14 residues long. Germline values: CDR1 GTSNPN, CDR2 SVGIG (reference sequence). CDR3 amino acids: CAWSASGPTDTQYF. The DNA of the CDR3 is TGTGCCTGGAGTGCAAGCGGCCCCACAGATACGCAGTATTTT. Based on the CDR3 plus reference TRBV30 and TRBJ2-3, the full variable domain is SQTIHQWPATLVQPVGSPLSLECTVEGTSNPNLYWYRQAAGRGLQLLFYSVGIGQISSEVPQNLSASRPQDRQFILSSKKLLLSDSGFYLCAWSASGPTDTQYFGPGTRLTVL.

A single count supports this clone. The chain has TRBV6-6 and TRBJ2-7; 8 bases are shared with TRBD1. CDR1 and CDR2 from the germline V gene are MNHNY and SVGAGI (reference sequence). The V segment lost 6 bases and the J segment 6 bases; nucleotides outside the gene matches: 16. This CDR3 region has 16 residues. The CDR3 protein is CASSQTPAGGGGEQYF. CDR3 coding DNA: TGTGCCAGCAGCCAAACGCCTGCAGGGGGCGGTGGCGAGCAGTACTTC.

The rearrangement uses TRBV7-2 and TRBJ2-4, with D perhaps TRBD2 (5 bases). CDR3 length: 15 residues. The V gene's germline CDR1 is SGHTA and CDR2 FQGNSA. Trimming removed 4 bases at V and 0 bases at J, with 10 bases between. CDR3 loop: CASSYSGLAKNIQYF. CDR3 DNA sequence: TGTGCCAGCAGCTACAGCGGCCTAGCCAAAAACATTCAGTACTTC. Full variable domain (rest looked up from reference TRBV7-2 and TRBJ2-4): GAGVSQSPSNKVTEKGKDVELRCDPISGHTALYWYRQSLGQGLEFLIYFQGNSAPDKSGLPSDRFSAERTGGSVSTLTIQRTQQEDSAVYLCASSYSGLAKNIQYFGAGTRLSVL.

This clone was found once. The J gene is TRBJ1-6, the V gene TRBV5-1; 10 nucleotides line up with TRBD1. Germline V gene lookup returns CDR1 SGHRS and CDR2 YFSETQ. The junction had 4 bases not matched to a gene; V was cut back by 3 bases and J by 10 bases. The CDR3 runs 14 residues. The CDR3 bases are TGCGCCAGCAGCTGGGACAGGGGAGGATCACCCCTCCACTTT. It yields the protein CASSWDRGGSPLHF.

Only a few counts were recorded for this clone. V gene TRBV4-2 combines with J gene TRBJ2-3; TRBD2 agrees at 9 bases. Germline V lookup: CDR1 LGHNA, CDR2 YNFKEQ. The CDR3 loop spans 15 amino acids. V shed 0 bases, J shed 6 bases, and the junction held 4 bases outside the gene matches. For the CDR3, the DNA is TGTGCCAGCAGCCAAGATTCTGCGGGAGGGGATACGCAGTATTTT. As protein: CASSQDSAGGDTQYF.

The chain employs TRBV19 and TRBJ1-2; D unclear. The CDR3 consists of 14 residues. Trimming took off 3 bases at V and 9 bases at J, with 17 bases between the two ends. The germline V gene encodes CDR1 LNHDA and CDR2 SQIVND (reference sequence). CDR3 protein: CASSIPPGQGRYTF. The CDR3 DNA reads as TGTGCCAGTAGTATTCCTCCGGGCCAAGGGCGCTACACCTTC.

The V and J genes are TRBV5-4 and TRBJ2-7, with a tentative D call TRBD1 (6 bases). V gave up 1 base and J gave up 0 bases, with 8 bases separating them. CDR1 and CDR2 (germline): SGHNT, YYREEE (reference sequence). The CDR3 has 14 residues. This CDR3 is CASSLMDSSYEQYF. In DNA form, the CDR3 reads TGTGCCAGCAGCTTGATGGACAGCTCCTACGAGCAGTACTTC.

V gene TRBV5-1 combines with J gene TRBJ1-4; 9 positions agree with TRBD1. This CDR3 has 14 residues. The V gene end was trimmed by 5 bases and the J gene end by 7 bases; junction bases not matched to a gene: 6. Germline V gene lookup returns CDR1 SGHRS and CDR2 YFSETQ. The CDR3 spells CASRPGQGPEKLFF. DNA for the CDR3: TGCGCCAGCAGACCGGGACAGGGTCCTGAAAAACTGTTTTTT.

V usage is TRBV28 and J usage is TRBJ1-3; D not certain. Trimming shortened V by 7 bases and J by 4 bases, and 8 bases separated the two germline ends. In germline, CDR1 is MDHEN, CDR2 SYDVKM. The CDR3 loop spans 12 amino acids. The CDR3 sequence: CASKSSGNTIYF. Written as DNA, the CDR3 is TGTGCCAGCAAGAGCTCGGGAAACACCATATATTTT.

The rearrangement uses TRBV5-8 and TRBJ1-4; maybe TRBD1 (5 bases). V shed 2 bases and J shed 2 bases, with 10 bases lying between them. CDR3 size: 15 residues. Germline V gene data show CDR1 as SGHTS and CDR2 as YDEGEE. The CDR3 DNA sequence: TGTGCCAGCAGCTTAGACGGGGCCACTAATGAAAAACTGTTTTTT. It specifies CASSLDGATNEKLFF.

The chain is built from TRBV6-1 and TRBJ1-2; no clear D gene. From germline, CDR1 is MNHNS and CDR2 SASEGT. V lost 0 bases to trimming and J lost 6 bases, with 14 bases between them. The CDR3 consists of 15 residues. In DNA, the CDR3 is TGTGCCAGCAGTGAAGCGGGAGGTCTAGGTAATGGCTACACCTTC. It translates to CASSEAGGLGNGYTF.